This T cell receptor (beta chain) came from a study of blood T cell repertoires in COVID-19. In the study overall: Sites across the United States, Italy and Spain contributed samples from acute and convalescent COVID-19. PBMCs, B-cell-depleted T cells, or T cells provided the cDNA or gDNA that made up the material.

The CDR3 loop spans 15 amino acids. V gave up 5 bases and J gave up 1 base, with 11 bases separating them. Germline lookup yields CDR1 SNHLY and CDR2 FYNNEI. Under the authors' procedure: Researchers report that nucleated cell counts were estimated from reference gene primer amplification. Produced via immunoSEQ multiplex PCR; TCRdb's table is partial and in-frame only. V and J calls and clone size are given by that table; D and trimming were obtained from the DNA. The sample yields roughly 500,000 clones, 89% seen once. In Seattle, patients joined the study during active infection and were tracked longitudinally.

Material: peripheral blood. The clonotype comes from a man between 18 and 29 years old with COVID-19, enrolled during active disease. The rearrangement joins TRBV2 to TRBJ1-4, with a weak D call TRBD1 (6 bases). The CDR3 DNA reads as TGTGCCAGCAGTACTGGACAGCGAACTAATGAAAAACTGTTTTTT. Translating gives CASSTGQRTNEKLFF.